One and the same sample provided the 8 T cell receptor beta chains below, sequenced in a study of cytotoxic CD8 clonotypes in ibrutinib-treated CLL. Method: immunoSEQ multiplex PCR; TCRdb's copy keeps in-frame clones and lacks some. Of roughly 300,000 clones in the sample, around 69% were seen once. The sample consisted of PBMCs, taken at disease progression, from a patient treated with ibrutinib. Source of these receptors: a human donor with chronic lymphocytic leukemia.

This clone was observed once. The genes are TRBV5-6 and TRBJ1-6, with TRBD1 as a possible D gene (6 bases). V was trimmed by 4 bases and J by 7 bases, leaving 21 bases between them. The germline CDR1 and CDR2 sequences are SGHDT and YYEEEE. The CDR3 is 17 residues long. CDR3 nucleotides: TGTGCCAGCAGCATAAGCCGCTACAGGGCTAAGAATTCACCCCTCCACTTT. It codes for CASSISRYRAKNSPLHF.

The V call is TRBV12-5, the J call TRBJ2-5; possibly TRBD1 for D (7 bases). The V gene's germline CDR1 is LGHNT and CDR2 FRNRAP. V shed 7 bases and J shed 5 bases, with 26 bases lying between them. This CDR3 has 17 amino acids. The CDR3 sequence is CASAALGGGPRGETQYF. The CDR3 DNA sequence: TGTGCTAGTGCCGCCCTCGGAGGGGGCCCTCGCGGCGAGACCCAGTACTTC.

The sample holds one count of this clone. The V call is TRBV9, the J call TRBJ2-1; 16 bases line up with TRBD2. The CDR3 length is 17 residues. J was trimmed by 4 bases and V by 3 bases; bases with no gene match: 4. CDR1 is SGDLS, CDR2 YYNGEE, per germline. This chain's CDR3 is CASSAGLAGGSYNEQFF. CDR3 in DNA: TGTGCCAGCAGCGCGGGACTAGCGGGGGGGTCTTACAATGAGCAGTTCTTC.

This clone has a single count. This rearrangement joins TRBV19 to TRBJ1-4; a possible D gene is TRBD1 (5 bases). This CDR3 comprises 14 residues. V was cut by 5 bases and J by 6 bases, with 13 bases left in between. Germline CDR1 is LNHDA and CDR2 is SQIVND (reference sequence). CDR3 residues: CASSGRDFHEKLFF. In nucleotides, the CDR3 is TGTGCCAGTAGTGGCCGGGACTTCCATGAAAAACTGTTTTTT.

The V gene is TRBV7-5, the J gene TRBJ2-2; the table's D call of TRBD1 was not tested on the DNA. TRBV7-5 is annotated as a pseudogene. The CDR3 contains 17 residues. The CDR3 is CVRSLGCSHNNTGELFF. CDR3 DNA sequence: TGTGTCAGAAGCTTAGGATGCTCACACAATAACACCGGGGAGCTGTTTTTT.

This chain connects TRBV6-5 to TRBJ2-2, with D possibly being TRBD1 or TRBD2 (5 bases each). The CDR3 totals 14 residues. Trimming removed 4 bases from V and 6 bases from J, with 12 bases in between. The V gene's germline CDR1 is MNHEY and CDR2 SVGAGI. The CDR3: CASSSTGTSGELFF. The CDR3 DNA reads as TGTGCCAGCAGTTCCACCGGGACCTCCGGGGAGCTGTTTTTT.

CDR3 coding DNA: TGTGCCAGCAGCGTAGGATCAAAACCGGCGGAGACCCAGTACTTC. It specifies CASSVGSKPAETQYF. The chain uses TRBV9 and TRBJ2-5; no reliable D call. There are 15 residues in the CDR3. Trimming stripped 0 bases from V and 5 bases from J, with 14 bases between. Germline CDR1 reads SGDLS; CDR2 reads YYNGEE.

The J gene is TRBJ2-1, the V gene TRBV4-1, with 15 bases identical to TRBD2. V was clipped by 4 bases and J by 11 bases; unmatched bases: 6. The CDR3 runs 15 residues. Germline CDR1 and CDR2: MGHRA and YSYEKL. The CDR3 DNA follows: TGCGCCAGCAGCCCCCGGACTAGCGGGAGGGGGCAGCAGTTCTTC. Protein product: CASSPRTSGRGQQFF.